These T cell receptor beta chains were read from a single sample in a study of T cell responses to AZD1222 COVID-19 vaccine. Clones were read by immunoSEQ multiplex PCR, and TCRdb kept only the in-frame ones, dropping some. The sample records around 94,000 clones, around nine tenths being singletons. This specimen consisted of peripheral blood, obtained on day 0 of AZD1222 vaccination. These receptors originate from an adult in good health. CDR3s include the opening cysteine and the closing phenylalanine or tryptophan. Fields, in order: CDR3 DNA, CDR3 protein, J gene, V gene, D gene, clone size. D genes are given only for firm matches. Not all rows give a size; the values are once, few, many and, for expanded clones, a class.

CDR3 DNA: TGTGCCAGCAGCAGCGGGACTCTCTCTGGAAACACCATATATTTT
CDR3 protein: CASSSGTLSGNTIYF
J gene: TRBJ1-3
V gene: TRBV5-8
D gene: -
clone size: -

CDR3 DNA: TGTGCCAGCAGCAGTAAAAGGAGGGATTGCGAGCAGTACTTC
CDR3 protein: CASSSKRRDCEQYF
J gene: TRBJ2-7
V gene: TRBV21-1
D gene: -
clone size: -

CDR3 DNA: TGTGCCAGCAGCTTATCTGGGGGCACTGAAGCTTTCTTT
CDR3 protein: CASSLSGGTEAFF
J gene: TRBJ1-1
V gene: TRBV11-2
D gene: -
clone size: -

CDR3 DNA: TGTGCCAGTAGTATAGGAACGGGGGCGGCTAATGAAAAACTGTTTTTT
CDR3 protein: CASSIGTGAANEKLFF
J gene: TRBJ1-4
V gene: TRBV19
D gene: -
clone size: -

CDR3 DNA: TGTGCCAGTAGTATGGACACGGACACTGAAGCTTTCTTT
CDR3 protein: CASSMDTDTEAFF
J gene: TRBJ1-1
V gene: TRBV19
D gene: -
clone size: -

CDR3 DNA: TGTGCCTGGAGTCAGATTCCCACTAACTATGGCTACACCTTC
CDR3 protein: CAWSQIPTNYGYTF
J gene: TRBJ1-2
V gene: TRBV30
D gene: -
clone size: -

CDR3 DNA: TGTGCCAGCAGCTCCGGGACGGTGGACACCTTC
CDR3 protein: CASSSGTVDTF
J gene: TRBJ1-2
V gene: TRBV13
D gene: -
clone size: -

CDR3 DNA: TGTGCCAGCAGCATTGCAGAGGTGGGCGAGCAGTACTTC
CDR3 protein: CASSIAEVGEQYF
J gene: TRBJ2-7
V gene: TRBV7-9
D gene: -
clone size: few

CDR3 DNA: TGTGCCAGTAGTATAGGACCCCAGGCCTCCTACGAGCAGTACTTC
CDR3 protein: CASSIGPQASYEQYF
J gene: TRBJ2-7
V gene: TRBV19
D gene: -
clone size: once

CDR3 DNA: TGTGCCATCAGTGAGTCTGGGGGCGGAATGGGTGAAAAACTGTTTTTT
CDR3 protein: CAISESGGGMGEKLFF
J gene: TRBJ1-4
V gene: TRBV10-3
D gene: -
clone size: -

CDR3 DNA: TGTGCCAGCAGCTCGCAGGTTCTAGACGAGCAGTACTTC
CDR3 protein: CASSSQVLDEQYF
J gene: TRBJ2-7
V gene: TRBV5-5
D gene: -
clone size: -

CDR3 DNA: TGTGCTAGTGGTTTGTCGGACAGGGTGGAGACCCAGTACTTC
CDR3 protein: CASGLSDRVETQYF
J gene: TRBJ2-5
V gene: TRBV12-5
D gene: TRBD1
clone size: once

CDR3 DNA: TGCGCCAGCAGCTGGGCCGGGACTAGCGGGGGGTCTACAGATACGCAGTATTTT
CDR3 protein: CASSWAGTSGGSTDTQYF
J gene: TRBJ2-3
V gene: TRBV5-1
D gene: TRBD2
clone size: -

CDR3 DNA: TGTGCCAGCAGCGTAGCTAGGCAGGGGGCTGGGGCCAACGTCCTGACTTTC
CDR3 protein: CASSVARQGAGANVLTF
J gene: TRBJ2-6
V gene: TRBV9
D gene: TRBD1
clone size: -

CDR3 DNA: TGTGCCAGCAGCCGACAGGGGAGGGACACCGGGGAGCTGTTTTTT
CDR3 protein: CASSRQGRDTGELFF
J gene: TRBJ2-2
V gene: TRBV3-1/TRBV3-2
D gene: -
clone size: -

CDR3 DNA: TGTGCCAGTAGTGACCTATGGACAGTTGAAGCTTTCTTT
CDR3 protein: CASSDLWTVEAFF
J gene: TRBJ1-1
V gene: TRBV19
D gene: -
clone size: few

CDR3 DNA: TGTGCCAGCAGCGTTGGGTCCCAGGGGGAGACCCAGTACTTC
CDR3 protein: CASSVGSQGETQYF
J gene: TRBJ2-5
V gene: TRBV7-7
D gene: -
clone size: -

CDR3 DNA: TGTGCCAGCAGCCAAGATTTAGCGGGATCCTACCTTAACGAGCAGTACTTC
CDR3 protein: CASSQDLAGSYLNEQYF
J gene: TRBJ2-7
V gene: TRBV3-1/TRBV3-2
D gene: TRBD2
clone size: -

CDR3 DNA: TGTGCCAGCAGAAGGACAGCTTATAGCAATCAGCCCCAGCATTTT
CDR3 protein: CASRRTAYSNQPQHF
J gene: TRBJ1-5
V gene: TRBV6-5
D gene: -
clone size: -

CDR3 DNA: TGCAGTGCTAGTTCCCTGACAGGGGGCAATTCACCCCTCCACTTT
CDR3 protein: CSASSLTGGNSPLHF
J gene: TRBJ1-6
V gene: TRBV20-1
D gene: TRBD1
clone size: few

CDR3 DNA: TGCAGTGCTGATAAAGAGATGACCCAGTACTTC
CDR3 protein: CSADKEMTQYF
J gene: TRBJ2-5
V gene: TRBV20-1
D gene: -
clone size: -

CDR3 DNA: TGTGCCAGTAGTACTACCGGGACCACCTACAATGAGCAGTTCTTC
CDR3 protein: CASSTTGTTYNEQFF
J gene: TRBJ2-1
V gene: TRBV19
D gene: -
clone size: -

CDR3 DNA: TGTGCCAGCAGAACGGGTCAGGGGAATAATTCACCCCTCCACTTT
CDR3 protein: CASRTGQGNNSPLHF
J gene: TRBJ1-6
V gene: TRBV11-2
D gene: -
clone size: -

CDR3 DNA: TGTGCCAGCAGAGGACAGGGTATTGAGGGCACTGAAGCTTTCTTT
CDR3 protein: CASRGQGIEGTEAFF
J gene: TRBJ1-1
V gene: TRBV7-9
D gene: TRBD1
clone size: -

CDR3 DNA: TGTGCCAGCAGTTACCCACAGGGCTATGGCTACACCTTC
CDR3 protein: CASSYPQGYGYTF
J gene: TRBJ1-2
V gene: TRBV6-2/TRBV6-3
D gene: -
clone size: -

CDR3 DNA: TGTGCCAGCAGCTGGACAGGGGGCAACGAGCAGTACTTC
CDR3 protein: CASSWTGGNEQYF
J gene: TRBJ2-7
V gene: TRBV2
D gene: TRBD1
clone size: -

CDR3 DNA: TGTGCCAGCAGCCAAGCAGGGGGCGGCTATGGCTACACCTTC
CDR3 protein: CASSQAGGGYGYTF
J gene: TRBJ1-2
V gene: TRBV14
D gene: TRBD1
clone size: -

CDR3 DNA: TGTGCCATCAGGGACAGTGAGACTGGAAACACCATATATTTT
CDR3 protein: CAIRDSETGNTIYF
J gene: TRBJ1-3
V gene: TRBV10-3
D gene: -
clone size: few

CDR3 DNA: TGTGCCAGCAGCGGAGGACTGAGCTCCTATAATTCACCCCTCCACTTT
CDR3 protein: CASSGGLSSYNSPLHF
J gene: TRBJ1-6
V gene: TRBV7-6
D gene: -
clone size: once

CDR3 DNA: TGTGCCAGCAGCAAGGGACAGGGGCTCTACGAGCAGTACTTC
CDR3 protein: CASSKGQGLYEQYF
J gene: TRBJ2-7
V gene: TRBV21-1
D gene: -
clone size: -

CDR3 DNA: TGCGCCAGCAGCTTGGGATCTTCCGTGGGCTCTGGAAACACCATATATTTT
CDR3 protein: CASSLGSSVGSGNTIYF
J gene: TRBJ1-3
V gene: TRBV5-1
D gene: -
clone size: -

CDR3 DNA: TGTGCCAGCAGCGTAACGACAGGGTCGAACACCGGGGAGCTGTTTTTT
CDR3 protein: CASSVTTGSNTGELFF
J gene: TRBJ2-2
V gene: TRBV9
D gene: TRBD1
clone size: -

CDR3 DNA: TGCGCCAGCAGCCAAGAAGGCAGGGTGGGCTATGGCTACACCTTC
CDR3 protein: CASSQEGRVGYGYTF
J gene: TRBJ1-2
V gene: TRBV4-3
D gene: -
clone size: -

CDR3 DNA: TGTGCCAGCAGCGAGGGGACAGGGTTCAGGGAGCAGTTCTTC
CDR3 protein: CASSEGTGFREQFF
J gene: TRBJ2-1
V gene: TRBV9
D gene: TRBD1
clone size: few

CDR3 DNA: TGTGCCAGCAGACGAAGGGGCACTAGCGGGGGACCGCATGAGCAGTTCTTC
CDR3 protein: CASRRRGTSGGPHEQFF
J gene: TRBJ2-1
V gene: TRBV6-6
D gene: TRBD2
clone size: -

CDR3 DNA: TGTGCCACCAGTGATTCAATTGGGGGAGTAAACACCGGGGAGCTGTTTTTT
CDR3 protein: CATSDSIGGVNTGELFF
J gene: TRBJ2-2
V gene: TRBV24-1
D gene: -
clone size: -

CDR3 DNA: TGTGCCACCAGCAGGGGATACGATCGGGAGACCCAGTACTTC
CDR3 protein: CATSRGYDRETQYF
J gene: TRBJ2-5
V gene: TRBV15
D gene: -
clone size: -

CDR3 DNA: TGTGCCAGCAGCCAGGGCCGCAACTACGAGCAGTACTTC
CDR3 protein: CASSQGRNYEQYF
J gene: TRBJ2-7
V gene: TRBV3-1/TRBV3-2
D gene: -
clone size: -

CDR3 DNA: TGTGCCAGCAGTTACCCCAGAACGGGAGGGCCCCAGCATTTT
CDR3 protein: CASSYPRTGGPQHF
J gene: TRBJ1-5
V gene: TRBV6-2/TRBV6-3
D gene: -
clone size: -